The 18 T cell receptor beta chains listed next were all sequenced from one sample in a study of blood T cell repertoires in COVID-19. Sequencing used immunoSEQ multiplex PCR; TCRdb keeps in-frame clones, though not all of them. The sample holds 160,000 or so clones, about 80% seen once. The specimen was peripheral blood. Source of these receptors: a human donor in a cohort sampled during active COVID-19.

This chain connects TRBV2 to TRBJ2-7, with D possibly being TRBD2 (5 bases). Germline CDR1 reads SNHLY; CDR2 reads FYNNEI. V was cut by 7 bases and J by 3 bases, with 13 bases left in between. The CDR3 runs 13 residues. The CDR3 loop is CASISGRSYEQYF. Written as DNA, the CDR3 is TGTGCCAGCATCTCGGGAAGAAGCTACGAGCAGTACTTC. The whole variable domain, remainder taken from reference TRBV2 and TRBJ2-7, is EPEVTQTPSHQVTQMGQEVILRCVPISNHLYFYWYRQILGQKVEFLVSFYNNEISEKSEIFDDQFSVERPDGSNFTLKIRSTKLEDSAMYFCASISGRSYEQYFGPGTRLTVT.

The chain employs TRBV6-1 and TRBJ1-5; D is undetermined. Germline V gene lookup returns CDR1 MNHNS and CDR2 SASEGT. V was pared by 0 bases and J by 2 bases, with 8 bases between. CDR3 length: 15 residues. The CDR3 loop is CASSEAPGGNQPQHF. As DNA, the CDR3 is TGTGCCAGCAGTGAAGCGCCGGGTGGCAATCAGCCCCAGCATTTT.

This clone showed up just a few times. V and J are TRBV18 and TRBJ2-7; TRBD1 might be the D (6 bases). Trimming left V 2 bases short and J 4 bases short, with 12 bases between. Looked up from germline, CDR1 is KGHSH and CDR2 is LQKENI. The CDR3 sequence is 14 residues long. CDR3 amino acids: CASSPSGAQYEQYF. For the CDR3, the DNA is TGTGCCAGCTCACCATCAGGGGCTCAATACGAGCAGTACTTC.

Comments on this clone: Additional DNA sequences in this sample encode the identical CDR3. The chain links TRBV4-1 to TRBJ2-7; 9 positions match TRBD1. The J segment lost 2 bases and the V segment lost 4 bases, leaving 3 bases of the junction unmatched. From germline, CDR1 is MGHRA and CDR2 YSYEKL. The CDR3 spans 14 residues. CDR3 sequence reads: CASSLRDRAYEQYF. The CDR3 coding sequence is TGCGCCAGCAGCCTCCGGGACAGGGCCTACGAGCAGTACTTC.

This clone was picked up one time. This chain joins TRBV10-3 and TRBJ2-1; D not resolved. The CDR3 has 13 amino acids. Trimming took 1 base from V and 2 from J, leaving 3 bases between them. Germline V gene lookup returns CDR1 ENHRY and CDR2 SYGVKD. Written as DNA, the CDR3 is TGTGCCATCAGTGAGTTCACCTACAATGAGCAGTTCTTC. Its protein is CAISEFTYNEQFF.

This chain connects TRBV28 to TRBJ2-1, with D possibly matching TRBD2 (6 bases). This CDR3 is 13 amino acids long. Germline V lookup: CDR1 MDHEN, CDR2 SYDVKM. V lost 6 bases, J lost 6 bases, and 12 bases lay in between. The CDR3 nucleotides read TGTGCCAGCAGCACTGGGGGAGGCAATGAGCAGTTCTTC. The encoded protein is CASSTGGGNEQFF.

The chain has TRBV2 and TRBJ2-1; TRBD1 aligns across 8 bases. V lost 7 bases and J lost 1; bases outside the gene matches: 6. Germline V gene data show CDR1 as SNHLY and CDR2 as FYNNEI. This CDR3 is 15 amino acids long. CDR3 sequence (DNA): TGTGCCAGCACCGAACAGGGGGGATCCTACAATGAGCAGTTCTTC. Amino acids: CASTEQGGSYNEQFF.

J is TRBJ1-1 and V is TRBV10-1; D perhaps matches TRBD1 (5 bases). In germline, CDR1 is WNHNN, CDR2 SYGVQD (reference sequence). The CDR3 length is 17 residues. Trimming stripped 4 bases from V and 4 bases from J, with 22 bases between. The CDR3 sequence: CASSAYGARQGGTEAFF. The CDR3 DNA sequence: TGCGCCAGCAGTGCTTACGGGGCCCGGCAGGGAGGCACTGAAGCTTTCTTT.

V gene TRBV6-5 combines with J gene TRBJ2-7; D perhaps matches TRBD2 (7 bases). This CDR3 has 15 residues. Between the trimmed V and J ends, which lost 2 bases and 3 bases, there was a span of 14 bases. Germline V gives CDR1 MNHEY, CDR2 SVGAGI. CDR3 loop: CASSYNHREGYEQYF. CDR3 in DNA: TGTGCCAGCAGTTACAACCACAGGGAGGGCTACGAGCAGTACTTC.

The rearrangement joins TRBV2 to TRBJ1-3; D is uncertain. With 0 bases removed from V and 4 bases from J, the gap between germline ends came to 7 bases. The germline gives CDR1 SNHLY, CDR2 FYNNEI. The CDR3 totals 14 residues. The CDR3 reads CASSEAPGGNTIYF. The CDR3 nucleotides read TGTGCCAGCAGTGAAGCGCCGGGGGGAAACACCATATATTTT.

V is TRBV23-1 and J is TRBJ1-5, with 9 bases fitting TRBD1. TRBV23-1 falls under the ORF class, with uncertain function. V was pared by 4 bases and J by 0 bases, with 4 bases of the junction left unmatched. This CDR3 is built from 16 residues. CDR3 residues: CASSPTGGDSNQPQHF. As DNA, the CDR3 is TGCGCCAGCAGTCCGACAGGGGGAGATAGCAATCAGCCCCAGCATTTT.

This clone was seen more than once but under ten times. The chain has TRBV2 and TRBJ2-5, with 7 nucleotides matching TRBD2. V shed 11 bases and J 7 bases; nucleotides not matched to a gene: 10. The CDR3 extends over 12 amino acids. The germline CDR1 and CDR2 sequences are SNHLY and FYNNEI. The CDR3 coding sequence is TGTGCCGGGAGGGGAGAGCTGGGGACCCAGTACTTC. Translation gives CAGRGELGTQYF.

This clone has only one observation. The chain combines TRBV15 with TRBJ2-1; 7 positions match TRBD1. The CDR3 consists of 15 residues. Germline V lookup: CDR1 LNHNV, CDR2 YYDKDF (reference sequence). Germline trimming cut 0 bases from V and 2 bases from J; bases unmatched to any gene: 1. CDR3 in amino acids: CATSREGGAYNEQFF. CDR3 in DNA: TGTGCCACCAGCAGAGAAGGGGGCGCCTACAATGAGCAGTTCTTC.

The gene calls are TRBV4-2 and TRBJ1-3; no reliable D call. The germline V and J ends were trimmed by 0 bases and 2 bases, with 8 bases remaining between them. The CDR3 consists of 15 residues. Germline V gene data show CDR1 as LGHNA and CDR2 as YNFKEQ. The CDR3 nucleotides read TGTGCCAGCAGCCAAGAAGAGGGCCCTGGAAACACCATATATTTT. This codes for CASSQEEGPGNTIYF.

CDR3 in DNA: TGTGCCAGCAGCTTCGGACTTAACAATGAGCAGTTCTTC. Its protein is CASSFGLNNEQFF. This sequence joins TRBV7-3 and TRBJ2-1; tentative D call: TRBD2 (5 bases). Germline lookup yields CDR1 SGHTA and CDR2 FQGTGA. V was trimmed by 3 bases and J by 5 bases, leaving 8 bases between them. This CDR3 is built from 13 residues.

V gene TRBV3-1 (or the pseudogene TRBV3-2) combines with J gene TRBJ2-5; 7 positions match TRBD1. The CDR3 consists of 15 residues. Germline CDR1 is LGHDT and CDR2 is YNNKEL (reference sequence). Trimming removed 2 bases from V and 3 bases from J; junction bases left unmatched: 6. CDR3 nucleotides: TGTGCCAGCAGCCAACGGCTCGGGACAGAAGAGACCCAGTACTTC. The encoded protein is CASSQRLGTEETQYF.

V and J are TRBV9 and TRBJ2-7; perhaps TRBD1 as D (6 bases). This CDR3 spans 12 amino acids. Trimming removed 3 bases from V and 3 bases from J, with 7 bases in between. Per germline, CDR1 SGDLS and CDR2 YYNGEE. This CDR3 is CASSGQDYEQYF. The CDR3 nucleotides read TGTGCCAGCAGCGGACAGGACTACGAGCAGTACTTC.

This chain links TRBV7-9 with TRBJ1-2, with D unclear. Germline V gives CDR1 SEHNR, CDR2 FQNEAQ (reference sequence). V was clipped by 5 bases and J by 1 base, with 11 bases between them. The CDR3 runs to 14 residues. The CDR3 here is CASSPDLNNYGYTF. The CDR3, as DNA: TGTGCCAGCAGCCCAGACTTGAATAACTATGGCTACACCTTC.